One and the same sample provided the 27 T cell receptor beta chains below, sequenced in a study of cytomegalovirus exposure and HLA in healthy donors. Vbeta (60) and Jbeta (13) primers were used in the PCR. The method was immunoSEQ multiplex PCR; TCRdb's version includes in-frame clones alone and lacks a portion of them. The data hold some 160,000 clones, with 70% to 85% observed a single time. The sequenced sample was PBMCs. These receptors were taken from a man in his fifties or sixties in good health and CMV-seropositive.

This chain connects TRBV4-2 to TRBJ1-5; D gene ambiguous. Germline V lookup: CDR1 LGHNA, CDR2 YNFKEQ. The V and J ends lost 0 bases and 1 base respectively, with 7 bases between them. The CDR3 has 15 amino acids. The CDR3 is CASSQDVLSNQPQHF. The DNA for the CDR3 is TGTGCCAGCAGCCAAGATGTATTAAGCAATCAGCCCCAGCATTTT.

This chain connects TRBV4-2 to TRBJ1-3; D gene ambiguous. CDR1 and CDR2 (germline): LGHNA, YNFKEQ. V shed 3 bases and J shed 3 bases, with 6 bases lying between them. CDR3 length: 13 amino acids. CDR3 amino acids: CASSQPSGNTIYF. The CDR3 DNA sequence: TGTGCCAGCAGCCAGCCTAGTGGAAACACCATATATTTT.

The CDR3 spells CASRGQSSYNSPLHF. For the CDR3, the DNA is TGTGCCAGCAGGGGACAGAGCTCCTATAATTCACCCCTCCACTTT. The rearrangement joins TRBV25-1 to TRBJ1-6, with 7 bases fitting TRBD1. V was pared by 6 bases and J by 0 bases, with 2 bases of the junction left unmatched. The CDR3 has 15 amino acids. Germline V gives CDR1 MGHDK, CDR2 SYGVNS.

This clone was observed a handful of times. Written as DNA, the CDR3 is TGCGCCAGCAGCTTGGAGATAGATGGAGAGACCCAGTACTTC. Protein sequence: CASSLEIDGETQYF. The chain employs TRBV5-1 and TRBJ2-5; D unresolved. The CDR3 is made up of 14 amino acids. With 0 bases removed from V and 4 bases from J, the gap between germline ends came to 10 bases. Germline V lookup: CDR1 SGHRS, CDR2 YFSETQ. The complete variable domain, with remaining parts taken from reference TRBV5-1 and TRBJ2-5, reads KAGVTQTPRYLIKTRGQQVTLSCSPISGHRSVSWYQQTPGQGLQFLFEYFSETQRNKGNFPGRFSGRQFSNSRSEMNVSTLELGDSALYLCASSLEIDGETQYFGPGTRLLVL.

This rearrangement joins TRBV9 to TRBJ1-1, with D hard to call. The V end lost 4 bases, the J end lost 1 base, and 14 bases lay between the germline ends. CDR3 length equals 15 residues. Germline V gives CDR1 SGDLS, CDR2 YYNGEE. The CDR3: CASSSRAARNTEAFF. The CDR3 DNA reads TGTGCCAGCAGCTCCCGAGCAGCGAGGAACACTGAAGCTTTCTTT. Combining the CDR3 with reference TRBV9 and TRBJ1-1 gives the whole variable domain DSGVTQTPKHLITATGQRVTLRCSPRSGDLSVYWYQQSLDQGLQFLIQYYNGEERAKGNILERFSAQQFPDLHSELNLSSLELGDSALYFCASSSRAARNTEAFFGQGTRLTVV.

V usage is TRBV7-9 and J usage is TRBJ2-3; TRBD1 matches at 7 bases. CDR1 and CDR2 from the germline V gene are SEHNR and FQNEAQ (reference sequence). Trimming removed 4 bases from V and 2 bases from J; junction bases left unmatched: 6. The CDR3 extends over 15 amino acids. CDR3 nucleotide sequence: TGTGCCAGCAGCTCGATGGGACAGCCCACAGATACGCAGTATTTT. This encodes CASSSMGQPTDTQYF.

The V and J genes are TRBV5-1 and TRBJ2-7; possibly TRBD1 for D (6 bases). The CDR3 is 15 residues long. V was clipped by 4 bases and J by 0 bases, with 14 bases between them. CDR1 and CDR2 from the germline V gene are SGHRS and YFSETQ. DNA for the CDR3: TGCGCCAGCAGCAGCGCAACAGGGCTCTCCTACGAGCAGTACTTC. This gives the protein CASSSATGLSYEQYF.

The chain recombines TRBV10-3 with TRBJ2-7; 13 bases are shared with TRBD2. Trimming removed 4 bases from V and 5 bases from J; junction bases left unmatched: 2. Germline-derived CDR1 and CDR2 are ENHRY and SYGVKD. CDR3 length: 14 amino acids. DNA of the CDR3: TGTGCCATCAGTGGGACTAGCGGGGGTAACGAGCAGTACTTC. It translates to CAISGTSGGNEQYF.

The gene calls are TRBV18 and TRBJ1-2; no reliable D call. The germline V gene encodes CDR1 KGHSH and CDR2 LQKENI. The CDR3 contains 14 residues. The V end lost 2 bases, the J end lost 0 bases, and 7 bases lay between the germline ends. CDR3 protein: CASSPARANYGYTF. In nucleotides, the CDR3 is TGTGCCAGCTCACCAGCGCGGGCTAACTATGGCTACACCTTC.

The chain combines TRBV5-1 with TRBJ1-2; 8 bases align to TRBD1. This CDR3 is built from 13 residues. Germline V lookup: CDR1 SGHRS, CDR2 YFSETQ. V gave up 5 bases and J gave up 8 bases; unmatched junction bases: 8. CDR3 region: CASSVGAGGGYTF. The CDR3 DNA reads TGCGCCAGCAGTGTCGGGGCAGGGGGCGGCTACACCTTC.

This clone was found once. The rearrangement uses TRBV4-3 and TRBJ2-7; 10 nucleotides agree with TRBD1. The germline V gene has CDR1 LGHNA and CDR2 YSLEER. This CDR3 comprises 14 residues. With V trimmed by 9 bases and J by 3 bases, 8 bases remained unmatched. The CDR3 sequence: CASSPDRGLYEQYF. In nucleotides, the CDR3 is TGCGCCAGTTCTCCTGACAGGGGGCTCTACGAGCAGTACTTC.

This clone came up a few times. The chain joins TRBV29-1 to TRBJ1-2; 8 bases align to TRBD1. The CDR3 runs 12 residues. In germline, CDR1 is SQVTM, CDR2 ANQGSEA. Trimming cost V 7 bases and J 4 bases; bases outside gene matches: 5. CDR3 residues: CSAQGAGYGYTF. As DNA, the CDR3 is TGCAGCGCCCAGGGGGCGGGCTATGGCTACACCTTC.

The chain combines TRBV4-1 with TRBJ1-2; 9 bases are a match to TRBD1. J was trimmed by 7 bases and V by 1 base; bases with no gene match: 16. The length of the CDR3 is 18 residues. Looked up from germline, CDR1 is MGHRA and CDR2 is YSYEKL. CDR3 loop: CASSQANLRTGQGSGYTF. The CDR3 DNA sequence: TGCGCCAGCAGCCAAGCCAACCTCAGGACGGGACAGGGTAGTGGCTACACCTTC.

The chain combines TRBV30 with TRBJ2-3, with TRBD2 identical over 8 bases. Germline-derived CDR1 and CDR2 are GTSNPN and SVGIG (reference sequence). The ends lost 2 bases at V and 8 bases at J; junction bases unmatched: 12. The CDR3 loop spans 15 amino acids. The CDR3 bases are TGTGCCTGGAGTTCGCCAGCGGGGGATTTAGGTACGCAGTATTTT. Amino acids: CAWSSPAGDLGTQYF.

The gene calls are TRBV7-9 and TRBJ1-3, with 10 bases lining up with TRBD1. Germline CDR1 is SEHNR and CDR2 is FQNEAQ (reference sequence). The CDR3 loop spans 19 amino acids. The V segment lost 7 bases and the J segment 0 bases; nucleotides outside the gene matches: 15. DNA for the CDR3: TGTGCCAGCAAGAAAGGCGGGACAGGGGTCCGCTCCTCTGGAAACACCATATATTTT. This translates into CASKKGGTGVRSSGNTIYF.

V gene TRBV19 combines with J gene TRBJ1-2, with a tentative D call TRBD1 (6 bases). Germline assignment: CDR1 LNHDA and CDR2 SQIVND (reference sequence). The CDR3 spans 14 residues. V was cut by 6 bases and J by 2 bases, with 13 bases left in between. The CDR3, as DNA: TGTGCCAGTAGGACTCAACAGGGAAACTATGGCTACACCTTC. Translating gives CASRTQQGNYGYTF.

The chain recombines TRBV4-2 with TRBJ1-2, with 8 bases that match TRBD1. CDR1 and CDR2 from the germline V gene are LGHNA and YNFKEQ. The CDR3 is 14 residues long. Trimming removed 2 bases from V and 4 bases from J; junction bases left unmatched: 3. This CDR3 reads CASSQLQGVYGYTF. Written as DNA, the CDR3 is TGTGCCAGCAGCCAATTACAGGGGGTCTATGGCTACACCTTC.

V gene TRBV5-1 combines with J gene TRBJ2-1, with unresolved D. CDR1 and CDR2 (germline): SGHRS, YFSETQ. The CDR3 contains 15 residues. Trimming took 3 bases from V and 0 from J, leaving 10 bases between them. The CDR3 here is CASSSRLSSYNEQFF. In nucleotides, the CDR3 is TGCGCCAGCAGCTCCAGACTGAGCTCCTACAATGAGCAGTTCTTC.

The CDR3 sequence is CASSLNSHSGNTIYF. In nucleotides, the CDR3 is TGTGCCAGCAGCTTGAACAGCCACTCTGGAAACACCATATATTTT. This chain connects TRBV11-2 to TRBJ1-3; D not certain. This CDR3 contains 15 residues. Trimming removed 3 bases from V and 0 bases from J, with 9 bases in between. CDR1 and CDR2 from the germline V gene are SGHAT and FQNNGV.

The V gene is TRBV5-1, the J gene TRBJ1-4, with D unclear. The CDR3 has 14 residues. V was pared by 1 base and J by 4 bases, with 8 bases between. The germline gives CDR1 SGHRS, CDR2 YFSETQ. DNA of the CDR3: TGCGCCAGCAGCTTGTGGGGAGGTAATGAAAAACTGTTTTTT. It specifies CASSLWGGNEKLFF.

In its sample, this clone was seen a few times. This chain connects TRBV5-1 to TRBJ2-7; D is unclear. CDR3 size: 15 residues. Germline loops: CDR1 SGHRS, CDR2 YFSETQ. V lost 3 bases, J lost 2 bases, and 15 bases lay in between. The CDR3 DNA reads as TGCGCCAGCAGCTCCAAGACACCGCCCACCTACGAGCAGTACTTC. This sequence encodes CASSSKTPPTYEQYF.

The V gene is TRBV10-3, the J gene TRBJ2-7; 7 nucleotides line up with TRBD1. Germline CDR1 and CDR2: ENHRY and SYGVKD. The CDR3 length is 14 residues. V lost 7 bases, J lost 5 bases, and 11 bases stayed unmatched. The CDR3 DNA is TGTGCCATCAACCGACAGGGTCCCATCCACGAGCAGTACTTC. Translating gives CAINRQGPIHEQYF.

The V gene is TRBV11-2, the J gene TRBJ2-7, with 8 bases identical to TRBD1. V lost 1 base to trimming and J lost 4 bases; unmatched junction nucleotides: 6. The CDR3 is made up of 15 amino acids. Germline lookup yields CDR1 SGHAT and CDR2 FQNNGV. CDR3 nucleotide sequence: TGTGCCAGCAGCTTAGGGAGGACAGGGAGTTACGAGCAGTACTTC. Translating it yields CASSLGRTGSYEQYF.

The chain uses TRBV11-3 and TRBJ2-3; 8 bases are a match to TRBD1. With 5 bases clipped from V and 4 bases from J, the junction kept 11 bases outside the gene matches. CDR1 and CDR2 from the germline V gene are SGHNT and YENEEA. The CDR3 runs to 16 residues. Here the CDR3 reads CASSQRTGRRADTQYF. Here the CDR3 DNA reads TGTGCCAGCAGCCAACGGACAGGGAGAAGGGCAGATACGCAGTATTTT.

The chain is built from TRBV5-5 and TRBJ2-3; TRBD2 aligns across 11 bases. Looked up from germline, CDR1 is SGHKS and CDR2 is YYEKEE (reference sequence). This CDR3 has 14 amino acids. V dropped 5 bases and J dropped 5; count of bases not matched to a gene: 4. The CDR3 DNA follows: TGTGCCAGCAGGAGTAGCGGGGGGGGAGATACGCAGTATTTT. The encoded protein is CASRSSGGGDTQYF. Full variable domain (remainder filled in from reference TRBV5-5 and TRBJ2-3): DAGVTQSPTHLIKTRGQQVTLRCSPISGHKSVSWYQQVLGQGPQFIFQYYEKEERGRGNFPDRFSARQFPNYSSELNVNALLLGDSALYLCASRSSGGGDTQYFGPGTRLTVL.

The chain combines TRBV9 with TRBJ2-7; 14 bases agree with TRBD2. Germline CDR1 is SGDLS and CDR2 is YYNGEE. This CDR3 is 16 amino acids long. Trimming took 3 bases from V and 6 from J; bases not matched to a gene: 8. The CDR3 nucleotides read TGTGCCAGCAGCGCCCCGGGACTAGCGGGGGCACGCGAGCAGTACTTC. Residues: CASSAPGLAGAREQYF.

This sequence joins TRBV7-9 and TRBJ1-5, with 7 bases that match TRBD1. Looked up from germline, CDR1 is SEHNR and CDR2 is FQNEAQ (reference sequence). The CDR3 covers 13 residues. Losses at the gene ends were 2 bases for V and 10 bases for J; bases not matched to a gene: 5. The CDR3 reads CASSLTGVEPQHF. CDR3 nucleotides: TGTGCCAGCAGCTTAACAGGGGTGGAACCCCAGCATTTT.